This T cell receptor (beta chain) was retrieved from a study of cytomegalovirus exposure and HLA in healthy donors. Study details: When 398 donors were genotyped, about 86% of them were found to fall in the Caucasian-associated ancestry cluster. Whole-study findings and limits: Reportedly, a later analysis found an Asian-associated ancestry cluster had fewer N-insertions than the roughly 700-donor mean. A missense DCLRE1C variant was associated with V- and J-gene trimming of TCR beta chains in a later analysis, and an independent cohort replicated the association. Associated with cytomegalovirus, according to the listing, were 150 to 200 TCR beta chains.

Amplification used 60 Vbeta primers and 13 Jbeta primers. Repertoires were generated with immunoSEQ multiplex PCR, while TCRdb's copy carries only in-frame clones and drops some. The table includes about 110,000 clones, around four fifths detected once. There are a few counts of this clone. What it recognizes is unknown. V shed 0 bases and J shed 5 bases, with 10 bases lying between them. The CDR3 contains 14 residues. CDR1 is LGHNA, CDR2 YNFKEQ, per germline. The clonotype comes from a woman between 40 and 55 years old in good health and CMV-seronegative. The genes are TRBV4-2 and TRBJ1-2, with D unresolved. Sequenced material: PBMCs. CDR3 loop: CASSQEGSPYGYTF. CDR3 bases: TGTGCCAGCAGCCAAGAGGGCAGCCCGTATGGCTACACCTTC.